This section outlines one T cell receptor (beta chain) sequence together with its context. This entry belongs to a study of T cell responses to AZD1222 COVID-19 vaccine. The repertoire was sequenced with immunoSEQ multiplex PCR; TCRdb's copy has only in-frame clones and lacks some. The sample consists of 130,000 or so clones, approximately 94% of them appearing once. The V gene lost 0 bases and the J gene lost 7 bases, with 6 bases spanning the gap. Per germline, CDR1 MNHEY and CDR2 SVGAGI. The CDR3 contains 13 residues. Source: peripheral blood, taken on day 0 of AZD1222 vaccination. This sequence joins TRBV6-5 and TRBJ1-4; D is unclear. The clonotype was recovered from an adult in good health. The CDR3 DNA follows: TGTGCCAGCAGTTACTCCTTAGGTGAAAAACTGTTTTTT. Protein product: CASSYSLGEKLFF.